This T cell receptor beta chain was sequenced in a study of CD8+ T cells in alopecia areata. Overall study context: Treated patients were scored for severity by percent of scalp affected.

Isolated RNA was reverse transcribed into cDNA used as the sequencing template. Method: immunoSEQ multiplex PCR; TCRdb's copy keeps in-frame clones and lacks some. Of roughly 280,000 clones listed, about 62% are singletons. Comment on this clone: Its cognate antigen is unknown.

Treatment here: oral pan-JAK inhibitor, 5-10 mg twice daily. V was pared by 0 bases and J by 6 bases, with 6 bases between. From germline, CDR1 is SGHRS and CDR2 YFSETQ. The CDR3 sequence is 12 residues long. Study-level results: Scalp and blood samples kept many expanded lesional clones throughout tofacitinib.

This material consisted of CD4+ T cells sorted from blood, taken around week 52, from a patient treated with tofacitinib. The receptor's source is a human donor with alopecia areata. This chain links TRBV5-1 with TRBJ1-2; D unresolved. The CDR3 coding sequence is TGCGCCAGCAGCTTGGTAGGGAATGGCTACACCTTC. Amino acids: CASSLVGNGYTF.